This T cell receptor (beta chain) originates from a study of T-cell memory formation after mild COVID-19. 5'RACE primed from the constant segment yielded TCR alpha and TCR beta cDNA libraries bearing sample barcodes and UMIs. TCRdb re-called the 5' RACE reads through MiXCR, storing one row per CDR3 protein. The profile shows hundreds of thousands of distinct CDR3 sequences, 15% to 20% of them singletons. The V gene's germline CDR1 is MNHEY and CDR2 SMNVEV (reference sequence). The V and J ends lost 3 bases and 5 bases, in that order; junction bases with no gene match: 14. This CDR3 spans 18 amino acids. This clonotype has a handful of counts.

V is TRBV27 and J is TRBJ2-1; 9 positions match TRBD2. Sequenced sample: PBMCs or a T cell subset sorted from them (not recorded which). The sequence was collected from a man in his late teens or twenties who had mild COVID-19 (a few samples of this study predate the infection). Cell type and time point are not known. CDR3 sequence (DNA): TGTGCCAGCAGTTTTGAGGTCTTTACGCGGGGGGGTCACAATGAGCAGTTCTTC. Translation gives CASSFEVFTRGGHNEQFF.